This TCR beta chain came from a study of regulatory T cells in long-lasting Graves disease. The study's findings and limits: Having only a small sample size may have limited accuracy. TRBV28 was favored in persistent disease, as were TRBJ1-2 and TRBJ2-5.

Per the germline V gene, CDR1 is MDHEN and CDR2 is SYDVKM. CDR3 size: 12 residues. V lost 8 bases and J 3 bases, leaving 8 bases between the germline ends. The table lists this clonotype with many counts. Antigen specificity is unknown. Indicated time point: newly diagnosed GD, antithyroid drugs for less than 3 months. PBMC-derived RNA was used for the TCR library. HTBI primers from iRepertoire and Arm-PCR of CDR3 regions yielded the TCR beta libraries. TCRdb independently ran MiXCR on the multiplex PCR reads; one entry per CDR3 protein. Of around 420,000 distinct CDR3 sequences listed, over 12% were seen once; the top ten hold about 7.6%. This same sample was also taken into another study, of T cells in Graves' hyperthyroidism and ophthalmopathy.

The V gene is TRBV28, the J gene TRBJ2-4; no clear D. The source was peripheral blood mononuclear cells (PBMCs), collected at new diagnosis, from a patient treated with antithyroid drugs. This receptor was taken from a woman in her 40s with Graves disease. The CDR3 is CASGFSKNIQYF. The DNA of the CDR3 is TGTGCCAGCGGCTTTAGCAAAAACATTCAGTACTTC.